A selection of T cell receptor beta chains follows, all from one sample in a study of PD-1 blockade in classical Hodgkin lymphoma. The protocol was immunoSEQ multiplex PCR, while the TCRdb copy is restricted to in-frame clones and leaves out a portion. The sample records about 41,000 clones, around two thirds being singletons. The sample consisted of peripheral blood mononuclear cells (PBMCs), taken before the fourth cycle of nivolumab. The origin of the receptors is a human donor with classical Hodgkin lymphoma. Each CDR3 is given with its conserved first and last residue. The D gene is left open where the match is weak. Size is omitted from some rows. Given values are once, few, many or a class for expanded clones.

J,size,V,D,DNA,CDR3
TRBJ1-5,few,TRBV7-2,NA,TGTGCCAGCAGCTTCTTTGACAGCGTCAATCAGCCCCAGCATTTT,CASSFFDSVNQPQHF
TRBJ1-1,NA,TRBV7-9,NA,TGTGCCAGCCTTTGGGGGGCTGAAGCTTTCTTT,CASLWGAEAFF
TRBJ1-5,NA,TRBV28,TRBD1,TGTGCCAGCAGTGATGCAGGGGGTGGCAATCAGCCCCAGCATTTT,CASSDAGGGNQPQHF
TRBJ2-7,NA,TRBV7-2,NA,TGTGCCAGCAGCCCCAGCAGGGTCGGCAGTAACTACGAGCAGTACTTC,CASSPSRVGSNYEQYF
TRBJ2-7,NA,TRBV7-2,NA,TGTGCCAGCAGCTCCCCTGGGGGCTACGAGCAGTACTTC,CASSSPGGYEQYF
TRBJ2-1,few,TRBV10-3,TRBD2,TGTGCCATCAGCCCCTTACCTAGCGGGGAAACAGTTGAGCAGTTCTTC,CAISPLPSGETVEQFF
TRBJ2-7,NA,TRBV5-1,TRBD1,TGCGCCAGCAGCCTGACAGGGGCCATCAGCTCCTACGAGCAGTACTTC,CASSLTGAISSYEQYF
TRBJ2-7,NA,TRBV4-1,NA,TGCGCCAGCAGCCAAGGACCAGGGGCCGGGGGGCAGTACTTC,CASSQGPGAGGQYF
TRBJ2-7,NA,TRBV4-1,TRBD2,TGCGCCAGCAGCCAGGGGGGGTTCGCCGAGCAGTACTTC,CASSQGGFAEQYF
TRBJ2-1,NA,TRBV4-3,TRBD2,TGCGCCAGCAGCCACAGACTAGCGGGGGGGGATTACAATGAGCAGTTCTTC,CASSHRLAGGDYNEQFF
TRBJ1-5,NA,TRBV7-8,NA,TGTGCCAGCAGCTTAGCGACGGGGGAAGTGCCGCAGCCCCAGCATTTT,CASSLATGEVPQPQHF
TRBJ1-5,NA,TRBV6-6,NA,TGTGCCAGCAGCCGGAATCAGCCCCAGCATTTT,CASSRNQPQHF
TRBJ2-1,NA,TRBV19,NA,TGTGCCAGTAGTATAGGGGGGTACGGGAGTGAGCAGTTCTTC,CASSIGGYGSEQFF
TRBJ1-2,NA,TRBV2,NA,TGTGCCAGCAGTGAGGACCCCTACTATGGCTACACCTTC,CASSEDPYYGYTF
TRBJ1-2,NA,TRBV7-9,NA,TGTGCCAGCATCCTCCTCGCAGAAGGAGGAGGCTACACCTTC,CASILLAEGGGYTF
TRBJ1-5,NA,TRBV6-5,NA,TGTGCCAGCAGTTACGGGGGGCTAAATCAGCCCCAGCATTTT,CASSYGGLNQPQHF
TRBJ2-7,NA,TRBV11-2,NA,TGTGCCAGCAGCTTCAGGGCCTACGAGCAGTACTTC,CASSFRAYEQYF
TRBJ2-7,NA,TRBV5-4,NA,TGTGCCAGCAGCTTGGGGGGGACCGAGCAGTACTTC,CASSLGGTEQYF
TRBJ2-5,NA,TRBV7-8,NA,TGTGCCAGCAGCCCAGAGCACACCCAAGAGACCCAGTACTTC,CASSPEHTQETQYF
TRBJ1-3,NA,TRBV6-6,NA,TGTGCCAGCAAACCTTGGGGGACTGGGGGAAACACCATATATTTT,CASKPWGTGGNTIYF
TRBJ1-2,many,TRBV7-8,NA,TGTGCCAGCAGCCTACTCCAGGGCGGGGGTTCCTCCTATGGCTACACCTTC,CASSLLQGGGSSYGYTF
TRBJ1-3,NA,TRBV4-1,NA,TGCGCCAGCAGCCAAGTACAAAGCTCTGGAAACACCATATATTTT,CASSQVQSSGNTIYF
TRBJ2-7,few,TRBV5-1,TRBD2,TGCGCCAGCAGCCCCGGGGGGGGAAGCTCCTACGAGCAGTACTTC,CASSPGGGSSYEQYF
TRBJ2-2,NA,TRBV28,NA,TGTGCCAGCAGTATACCTCGTGCGAACACCGGGGAGCTGTTTTTT,CASSIPRANTGELFF
TRBJ2-7,NA,TRBV28,NA,TGTGCCAGCAGTGTTCCCGACGGGACAAAAGCCTACGAGCAGTACTTC,CASSVPDGTKAYEQYF
TRBJ2-1,once,TRBV10-2,NA,TGCGCCAGCAGTGAGTCACACAATGAGCAGTTCTTC,CASSESHNEQFF
TRBJ2-2,once,TRBV4-3,TRBD1,TGCGCCAGCAGCCAAAGTTCACCCGGGACAGGGTTCACCGGGGAGCTGTTTTTT,CASSQSSPGTGFTGELFF
TRBJ1-1,many,TRBV7-9,TRBD1,TGTGCCAGCACCGCAACGGAGACAGGGGGAGGAACTGAAGCTTTCTTT,CASTATETGGGTEAFF
TRBJ1-1,NA,TRBV5-1,TRBD1,TGCGCCAGCAGCGCAGGGGGAAGCCGGAACACTGAAGCTTTCTTT,CASSAGGSRNTEAFF
TRBJ1-6,NA,TRBV23-1,TRBD1,TGCGCCAGCCGCTTCGACTGGGACAGGAGCTCCTATAATTCACCCCTCCACTTT,CASRFDWDRSSYNSPLHF
TRBJ2-5,few,TRBV5-4,NA,TGTGCCAGCAGCCTCGGAGACGCACAAGAGACCCAGTACTTC,CASSLGDAQETQYF
TRBJ1-5,few,TRBV19,TRBD1,TGTGCCAGTAGTGAACAGGGGGCCCCTGGCAATCAGCCCCAGCATTTT,CASSEQGAPGNQPQHF
TRBJ2-1,NA,TRBV27,TRBD2,TGTGCCAGCAGTTCTAGCGGGGGGATCTATGAGCAGTTCTTC,CASSSSGGIYEQFF
TRBJ2-7,NA,TRBV4-3,NA,TGCGCCAGCAGCCAAGATAGCGGCAGGACAGGCCACGAGCAGTACTTC,CASSQDSGRTGHEQYF
TRBJ1-1,NA,TRBV18,TRBD1,TGTGCCAGCTCCCCCGGGACAGGGGTTAGGACTGAAGCTTTCTTT,CASSPGTGVRTEAFF
TRBJ2-7,once,TRBV27,NA,TGTGCCAGCAGTCCTAATCCCCCTGCTCGCTACGAGCAGTACTTC,CASSPNPPARYEQYF
TRBJ1-2,NA,TRBV7-3,TRBD1,TGTGCCAGCAGCTTCGGGACAGCCGACTATGGCTACACCTTC,CASSFGTADYGYTF
TRBJ1-1,NA,TRBV18,NA,TGTGCCAGCTCCCCAGGACAGATAAAGAACACTGAAGCTTTCTTT,CASSPGQIKNTEAFF
TRBJ2-1,NA,TRBV2,NA,TGTGCCAGCAGTGTTCCCAGGCTTGGACACAATGAGCAGTTCTTC,CASSVPRLGHNEQFF
TRBJ1-2,NA,TRBV15,NA,TGTGCCACCAGCGTAAGGGGCGCGTCGAGGGGCTACACCTTC,CATSVRGASRGYTF
TRBJ2-3,NA,TRBV19,NA,TGTGCCAGTAAGGAGGCGGGCCACACAGATACGCAGTATTTT,CASKEAGHTDTQYF
TRBJ2-6,NA,TRBV5-1,NA,TGCGCCAGCAGCTTGGTACACAGCCAATCCTCTGGGGCCAACGTCCTGACTTTC,CASSLVHSQSSGANVLTF
TRBJ2-7,NA,TRBV4-2,TRBD2,TGTGCCAGCAGCCAAGTAGGTAGCGGGGGCTACGAGCAGTACTTC,CASSQVGSGGYEQYF
TRBJ2-4,NA,TRBV19,NA,TGTGCCAGTAGTCCCGAGGACAGAGCGGGGTTGGTTCAGTACTTC,CASSPEDRAGLVQYF
TRBJ1-1,few,TRBV6-6,NA,TGTGCCAGCAGTTACTCGGAGGGAGTGGACACTGAAGCTTTCTTT,CASSYSEGVDTEAFF
TRBJ2-5,NA,TRBV11-3,TRBD2,TGTGCCAGCAGCTTATCCCGGACTAGCGGAGTCCAAGAGACCCAGTACTTC,CASSLSRTSGVQETQYF